This TCR beta chain was recovered during a study of CD8 T cells in Susac syndrome. Overall study findings and caveats: It was acknowledged by the study that relatively few individuals were included in its TCR sequencing and HLA analysis. Clonal expansion did not appear in Susac syndrome CD4+ T cell repertoires.

Random-hexamer reverse transcription was applied to 0.5 to 1 ug RNA. Amplification of TCR beta CDR3 spanned 54 Vbeta and 13 Jbeta via immunoSEQ multiplex PCR. A single record per CDR3 protein comes from TCRdb applying MiXCR to the immunoSEQ multiplex PCR reads. Of roughly 160,000 distinct CDR3 sequences in the sample, 90% to 96% were seen once. The germline V and J ends were trimmed by 4 bases and 0 bases, with 14 bases remaining between them. CDR1 and CDR2 from the germline V gene are MGHDK and SYGVNS. This CDR3 is built from 16 residues. Remarks on this clonotype: The target antigen is unknown.

Sequences were obtained from CD4+ T cells from PBMCs. The chain is built from TRBV25-1 and TRBJ2-3; D is unclear. The TCR comes from a human donor with Susac syndrome. The CDR3 region has the DNA TGTGCCAGCAGTGGATCCCCCGTCCCTAGCACAGATACGCAGTATTTT. It is translated as CASSGSPVPSTDTQYF.